This entry lists 29 T cell receptor beta chains sequenced from one sample in a study of blood T cell repertoires in COVID-19. Only in-frame clones appear in the TCRdb table, and some are missing; sequencing was by immunoSEQ multiplex PCR. The table includes roughly 150,000 clones, more than 70% detected once. The specimen sequenced was PBMCs or T cells enriched from blood (not recorded which). The receptors derive from a middle-aged man who had recovered from COVID-19.

The chain couples TRBV7-9 to TRBJ1-4; D unclear. Germline V gives CDR1 SEHNR, CDR2 FQNEAQ (reference sequence). V lost 5 bases and J lost 8, with 12 bases in between. CDR3 length: 13 residues. The CDR3 DNA sequence: TGTGCCAGCAGCCGAAAGCGCCTCGAAAAACTGTTTTTT. This encodes CASSRKRLEKLFF.

J is TRBJ1-6 and V is TRBV7-8; D is uncertain. CDR3 length equals 16 residues. In germline, CDR1 is SGHVS, CDR2 FQNEAQ. The ends were cut back, 5 bases at V and 0 bases at J, with 11 bases in the middle. The DNA of the CDR3 is TGTGCCAGCAGCGCAGACTTGAGCTCCTATAATTCACCCCTCCACTTT. Translation: CASSADLSSYNSPLHF.

The V call is TRBV30, the J call TRBJ2-5; D is perhaps TRBD1 (6 bases). Trimming took off 0 bases at V and 9 bases at J, with 17 bases between the two ends. Germline values: CDR1 GTSNPN, CDR2 SVGIG (reference sequence). The CDR3 loop spans 14 amino acids. Here the CDR3 DNA reads TGTGCCTGGAGTGTAGGTCCCCAGGGGTTGGCCCAGTACTTC. It specifies CAWSVGPQGLAQYF.

The chain has TRBV6-5 and TRBJ1-2, with TRBD1 matching over 7 bases. V shed 10 bases and J 0 bases; nucleotides not matched to a gene: 8. This CDR3 comprises 14 residues. CDR1 MNHEY and CDR2 SVGAGI come from the germline V gene. Here the CDR3 reads CATRWTGANYGYTF. The CDR3 DNA is TGTGCCACCCGTTGGACAGGAGCTAACTATGGCTACACCTTC.

The chain carries TRBV10-3 and TRBJ1-2; D not resolved. Trimming pared 8 bases from V and 0 bases from J, leaving 10 bases between. CDR1 is ENHRY and CDR2 is SYGVKD in the germline V gene. The CDR3 length is 13 residues. CDR3 region: CAIGSGANYGYTF. The CDR3 DNA follows: TGTGCCATCGGGAGTGGGGCTAACTATGGCTACACCTTC.

The chain recombines TRBV15 with TRBJ2-5; TRBD2 aligns across 13 bases. V lost 2 bases, J lost 4 bases, and 10 bases stayed unmatched. Per the germline V gene, CDR1 is LNHNV and CDR2 is YYDKDF (reference sequence). The CDR3 covers 18 residues. The CDR3 sequence: CATSRSLTSGGARETQYF. The DNA of the CDR3 is TGTGCCACCAGCAGAAGCCTTACTAGCGGGGGGGCGCGAGAGACCCAGTACTTC.

This clone has only one observation. The rearrangement joins TRBV7-3 to TRBJ1-2; no reliable D call. The CDR3 runs to 16 residues. The germline CDR1 and CDR2 sequences are SGHTA and FQGTGA. Deletions cut 2 bases from V and 2 bases from J, with 15 bases between. The CDR3 nucleotides are TGTGCCAGCAGCTTACACCACGATCAGACAAACTATGGCTACACCTTC. Its translation: CASSLHHDQTNYGYTF.

The chain links TRBV2 to TRBJ2-2; 9 bases map to TRBD2. The length of the CDR3 is 15 residues. Germline values: CDR1 SNHLY, CDR2 FYNNEI. The V segment lost 7 bases and the J segment 1 base; nucleotides outside the gene matches: 4. The CDR3 reads CASTGTSLNTGELFF. DNA for the CDR3: TGTGCCAGCACCGGGACTAGCCTGAACACCGGGGAGCTGTTTTTT.

The chain joins TRBV30 to TRBJ1-2; TRBD1 matches 8 bases. V lost 5 bases to trimming and J lost 2 bases; unmatched junction nucleotides: 4. CDR1 and CDR2 from the germline V gene are GTSNPN and SVGIG (reference sequence). The CDR3 has 13 amino acids. The CDR3 loop reads CAWGRGRNYGYTF. The CDR3 DNA is TGTGCCTGGGGCAGGGGGCGGAACTATGGCTACACCTTC. Filled out from reference TRBV30 and TRBJ1-2, the complete variable domain reads SQTIHQWPATLVQPVGSPLSLECTVEGTSNPNLYWYRQAAGRGLQLLFYSVGIGQISSEVPQNLSASRPQDRQFILSSKKLLLSDSGFYLCAWGRGRNYGYTFGSGTRLTVV.

The chain combines TRBV10-2 with TRBJ1-5; a possible D gene is TRBD1 (6 bases). The germline V gene encodes CDR1 WSHSY and CDR2 SAAADI. The CDR3 is made up of 13 amino acids. V lost 4 bases to trimming and J lost 5 bases, with 9 bases between them. The CDR3 nucleotides read TGCGCCAGCAGTGCGGCAGGGGATCAGCCCCAGCATTTT. It is translated as CASSAAGDQPQHF.

The chain employs TRBV3-1 (or the pseudogene TRBV3-2) and TRBJ2-1; possible D gene TRBD2, 5 bases. V was shortened by 1 base and J by 12 bases, with 10 bases between the two germline ends. The germline gives CDR1 LGHDT, CDR2 YNNKEL (reference sequence). The CDR3 consists of 12 residues. CDR3 residues: CASSQGGYGQFF. Written as DNA, the CDR3 is TGTGCCAGCAGCCAAGGAGGGTATGGGCAGTTCTTC.

This clone has just a few counts. The CDR3 here is CASHPGRKRQGAPRFNTGELFF. The CDR3 region has the DNA TGTGCCAGCCACCCCGGGAGGAAACGACAGGGGGCGCCGAGGTTTAACACCGGGGAGCTGTTTTTT. V is TRBV7-6 and J is TRBJ2-2, with 10 bases lining up with TRBD1. The CDR3 is made up of 22 amino acids. V dropped 8 bases and J dropped 2; count of bases not matched to a gene: 26. The V gene's germline CDR1 is SGHVS and CDR2 FNYEAQ.

The chain uses TRBV18 and TRBJ1-4; 7 bases agree with TRBD1. Trimming took 3 bases from V and 5 from J; bases not matched to a gene: 6. CDR1 and CDR2 from the germline V gene are KGHSH and LQKENI. CDR3 length: 15 amino acids. CDR3 in DNA: TGTGCCAGCTCACCCTCAACAGGGGCCAATGAAAAACTGTTTTTT. It is translated as CASSPSTGANEKLFF.

The V gene is TRBV12-3 or TRBV12-4, the J gene TRBJ2-5, with D possibly TRBD1 on 6 matching bases. V dropped 3 bases and J dropped 2 bases, with 7 bases sitting between them. This CDR3 spans 13 amino acids. The chain's CDR3 is CASSFRGQETQYF. CDR3 nucleotides: TGTGCCAGCAGTTTCAGGGGTCAAGAGACCCAGTACTTC.

CDR3 nucleotides: TGTGCCAGCAGCTCGACTAGCGGGGGAACCTACGAGCAGTACTTC. Protein product: CASSSTSGGTYEQYF. V usage is TRBV5-5 and J usage is TRBJ2-7; 12 nucleotides agree with TRBD2. Germline assignment: CDR1 SGHKS and CDR2 YYEKEE (reference sequence). The CDR3 has 15 amino acids. Trimming cost V 3 bases and J 2 bases; bases outside gene matches: 3.

The chain has TRBV6-7 and TRBJ2-7; maybe TRBD2 (5 bases). TRBV6-7 has ORF status, its function being uncertain. Trimming took 7 bases from V and 2 from J, leaving 15 bases between them. CDR3 length equals 14 residues. Here the CDR3 DNA reads TGTGCCAGCAACTCGACTAAGCTTACCTACGAGCAGTACGTC. Its translation: CASNSTKLTYEQYV.

At least ten counts were recorded for this clone. The V call is TRBV5-1, the J call TRBJ1-2; 11 bases line up with TRBD1. The CDR3 is made up of 17 amino acids. With V trimmed by 3 bases and J by 4 bases, 11 bases remained unmatched. Per the germline V gene, CDR1 is SGHRS and CDR2 is YFSETQ. CDR3 nucleotide sequence: TGCGCCAGCAGCTCCGGGACAGGGGGTGCCAGTCCCTATGGCTACACCTTC. It yields the protein CASSSGTGGASPYGYTF. Full variable domain (outside the CDR3, taken from reference TRBV5-1 and TRBJ1-2): KAGVTQTPRYLIKTRGQQVTLSCSPISGHRSVSWYQQTPGQGLQFLFEYFSETQRNKGNFPGRFSGRQFSNSRSEMNVSTLELGDSALYLCASSSGTGGASPYGYTFGSGTRLTVV.

CDR3 bases: TGTGCCAGTAGGCCCCCGGGACAGGGGTCTGGGGCCAACGTCCTGACTTTC. Residues: CASRPPGQGSGANVLTF. The chain carries TRBV19 and TRBJ2-6; the match to TRBD1 covers 10 bases. The CDR3 totals 17 residues. J gave up 1 base and V 6 bases, and 6 bases lay outside the gene matches. CDR1 is LNHDA, CDR2 SQIVND, per germline (reference sequence).

This chain connects TRBV9 to TRBJ2-7; D may be TRBD1 (5 bases). There are 15 residues in the CDR3. With 4 bases removed from V and 2 bases from J, the gap between germline ends came to 16 bases. Looked up from germline, CDR1 is SGDLS and CDR2 is YYNGEE. The CDR3: CASSQGATDPYEQYF. The CDR3 DNA follows: TGTGCCAGCAGCCAAGGGGCGACAGACCCCTACGAGCAGTACTTC.

The V gene is TRBV5-1, the J gene TRBJ2-3, with D possibly matching TRBD2 (6 bases). This CDR3 is built from 14 residues. The ends were cut back, 5 bases at V and 1 base at J, with 11 bases in the middle. Germline CDR1 SGHRS, CDR2 YFSETQ. CDR3 DNA: TGCGCCAGCAGGGAGGGCCGGGGCACAGATACGCAGTATTTT. This encodes CASREGRGTDTQYF. The variable domain in full, completed from reference TRBV5-1 and TRBJ2-3, reads KAGVTQTPRYLIKTRGQQVTLSCSPISGHRSVSWYQQTPGQGLQFLFEYFSETQRNKGNFPGRFSGRQFSNSRSEMNVSTLELGDSALYLCASREGRGTDTQYFGPGTRLTVL.

This rearrangement joins TRBV29-1 to TRBJ2-3; the D is unclear. The CDR3 totals 16 residues. Per germline, CDR1 SQVTM and CDR2 ANQGSEA. V was trimmed by 1 base and J by 0 bases, leaving 14 bases between them. CDR3 amino acids: CSVEVRQTSSTDTQYF. The CDR3 DNA sequence: TGCAGCGTTGAAGTGCGGCAGACCTCTAGCACAGATACGCAGTATTTT.

This clone has a handful of counts. The chain is built from TRBV4-1 and TRBJ1-1; D remains unclear. The CDR3 is 15 residues long. Germline V gene sequence: CDR1 MGHRA, CDR2 YSYEKL. V lost 4 bases and J 4 bases, leaving 16 bases between the germline ends. The CDR3 region has the DNA TGCGCCAGCAGCCTTGCCCGCACTCCGGGCACTGAAGCTTTCTTT. Translated, it gives CASSLARTPGTEAFF.

This clone was observed a few times. The chain is built from TRBV7-8 and TRBJ2-7; D may be TRBD2 (5 bases). CDR1 is SGHVS, CDR2 FQNEAQ, per germline. The V end was cut by 8 bases, the J end by 6 bases, with 17 bases between. The CDR3 covers 13 residues. The CDR3 region has the DNA TGTGCCAGCCGGGGAGCCACGGGCCTCGAGCAGTACGTC. It is translated as CASRGATGLEQYV.

V is TRBV5-6 and J is TRBJ1-3; D might be TRBD1 (6 bases). Per germline, CDR1 SGHDT and CDR2 YYEEEE. With 4 bases removed from V and 4 bases from J, the gap between germline ends came to 18 bases. The CDR3 consists of 16 residues. The CDR3 sequence: CASSSLGTGTGNTIYF. The CDR3, as DNA: TGTGCCAGCAGCAGCCTAGGAACAGGGACCGGAAACACCATATATTTT.

This chain joins TRBV23-1 and TRBJ1-2, with 9 nucleotides matching TRBD1. TRBV23-1 is identified as an open reading frame with a role that is uncertain. This CDR3 is 17 amino acids long. J gave up 5 bases and V 3 bases, and 13 bases lay outside the gene matches. The CDR3 region is CASSHSGQGLSFYGYTF. The DNA of the CDR3 is TGCGCCAGCAGTCATTCCGGACAGGGGCTCTCCTTTTATGGCTACACCTTC.

This clone occurred a few times. The chain has TRBV9 and TRBJ1-1; D unresolved. CDR3 size: 14 residues. V gave up 3 bases and J gave up 6 bases, with 15 bases separating them. In germline, CDR1 is SGDLS, CDR2 YYNGEE. CDR3 nucleotide sequence: TGTGCCAGCAGCGCCGGGGATTGGGTCTCTGAAGCTTTCTTT. This sequence encodes CASSAGDWVSEAFF.

A few counts support this clone. CDR3 region: CASSQVGGAADTQYF. CDR3 DNA: TGCGCCAGCAGTCAAGTGGGGGGGGCCGCAGATACGCAGTATTTT. The chain uses TRBV23-1 and TRBJ2-3; tentatively, D is TRBD2 (7 bases). TRBV23-1 falls under the ORF class, with uncertain function. V gave up 2 bases and J gave up 4 bases, with 13 bases separating them. The CDR3 length is 15 residues.

The chain carries TRBV19 and TRBJ1-2, with unresolved D. CDR1 and CDR2 (germline): LNHDA, SQIVND (reference sequence). V lost 7 bases and J 7 bases, leaving 16 bases between the germline ends. The CDR3 loop spans 13 amino acids. CDR3 nucleotides: TGTGCCAGTAAGAACTTAGAGAGGTCTGGCTACACCTTC. It codes for CASKNLERSGYTF.

The V and J genes are TRBV9 and TRBJ1-6; 10 nucleotides align to TRBD1. CDR1 and CDR2 (germline): SGDLS, YYNGEE. This CDR3 comprises 15 residues. Germline trimming cut 2 bases from V and 10 bases from J; bases unmatched to any gene: 6. The CDR3 is CASSVRDRGGSPLHF. DNA for the CDR3: TGTGCCAGCAGCGTCCGGGACAGGGGAGGGTCACCCCTCCACTTT.